This TCR beta chain was recorded in a study of CD8 T cells in ankylosing spondylitis. Findings of the study overall: There were earlier reports of some motif variants in reactive arthritis synovial fluid and blood. Reportedly, disease-linked clones are significantly enriched in ankylosing spondylitis patients' matched synovial fluid. Seemingly distinctive of ankylosing spondylitis blood was a TCR beta motif formed by eight highly homologous variants.

In its sample, this clonotype was seen a few times. Its cognate antigen is unknown. It was by quantitative 5'-RACE with molecular barcodes that TCR beta libraries were made. TCRdb re-derived calls from the 5' RACE reads in MiXCR, one entry per CDR3 protein. The table lists 350,000 to 550,000 distinct CDR3 sequences, roughly 26% of them singletons. The germline CDR1 and CDR2 sequences are LGHNA and YNFKEQ. Trimming removed 2 bases at V and 7 bases at J, with 9 bases between. The CDR3 loop spans 13 amino acids. Sequenced: blood, either unsorted or a sorted T cell fraction (not recorded which). This TCR derives from a male donor with ankylosing spondylitis. The rearrangement joins TRBV4-2 to TRBJ1-5, with D possibly TRBD1 on 6 matching bases. In nucleotides, the CDR3 is TGTGCCAGCAGCCAACAGGGGCGCCAGCCCCAGCATTTT. Its translation: CASSQQGRQPQHF.